The rows below give T cell receptor beta chains drawn from one sample of a study of beta chain features in type 1 diabetes. Clones were read by immunoSEQ multiplex PCR, and TCRdb kept only the in-frame ones, dropping some. Of about 27,000 clones in the sample, less than 60% were seen once. The material sequenced was Tregs from blood. These TCRs come from a woman under 30 with type 1 diabetes. CDR3s leave out the opening cysteine and the closing phenylalanine or tryptophan.

v_gene,CDR3aa
TRBV5-4,ASSPGQGIVSPLH
TRBV30,AWKSGNTIY
TRBV30,AWSALEGRVNSPLH
TRBV10-2,ASSGAGTLGDTQY
TRBV2,ASGGQGARSGYQPQH
TRBV29-1,SALGGTETQY
TRBV29-1,SVSGQVLADTQY
TRBV29-1,SVAGQDGTDTQY
TRBV19,ASTSRARAADTQY
TRBV5-1,ASSYQQGAAYEQY
TRBV7-2,ASTPGGGNTIY
TRBV2,ASSIQRLAGGY
TRBV19,ASSIRGSGRGIAGELF
TRBV9,ASSVGQGAKNTGELF
TRBV11-2,ASSLVGGTGGSNTGELF
TRBV6-4,ASEVQGTVGNTIY
TRBV11-2,ASSSEGQGAPQY
TRBV25-1,AQFHYRMRKTQY
TRBV5-1,ASSLETSGRVSEQF
TRBV28,ASSFQYGYT
TRBV5-1,ASSLGREGTEAF
TRBV7-2,ASSSGLAENIQY
TRBV5-8,ASSLDRGYGNTIY
TRBV28,ASSNKISGSSYNEQF
TRBV12-1,ASLKLRGVEDTQY